The 4 T cell receptor beta chains reported below all come from one sample, sequenced in a study of blood T cell repertoires in COVID-19. The method was immunoSEQ multiplex PCR; TCRdb's version includes in-frame clones alone and lacks a portion of them. The sample has about 300,000 clones, almost 90% seen once. Sequences were obtained from PBMCs or T cells enriched from blood (not recorded which). The receptors were sampled from a woman aged 18-29 years with acute COVID-19.

The J gene is TRBJ2-2, the V gene TRBV5-1; 10 bases are shared with TRBD1. Germline CDR1 SGHRS, CDR2 YFSETQ. The CDR3 is 17 residues long. J gave up 3 bases and V 1 base, and 6 bases lay outside the gene matches. The CDR3, as DNA: TGCGCCAGCAGCTTGACCCGACAGGGGGCCTACACCGGGGAGCTGTTTTTT. Translation: CASSLTRQGAYTGELFF.

The V call is TRBV6-5, the J call TRBJ2-1, with TRBD1 identical over 11 bases. The CDR3 has 15 residues. CDR1 and CDR2 (germline): MNHEY, SVGAGI. With V trimmed by 5 bases and J by 7 bases, 7 bases remained unmatched. The CDR3 sequence is CASSQDRGRWNEQFF. The CDR3 DNA reads TGTGCCAGCAGTCAGGACAGGGGGCGGTGGAATGAGCAGTTCTTC.

The chain uses TRBV19 and TRBJ2-2, with D possibly being TRBD2 (7 bases). Germline CDR1 LNHDA, CDR2 SQIVND (reference sequence). V dropped 5 bases and J dropped 0 bases, with 16 bases sitting between them. This CDR3 has 17 amino acids. This chain's CDR3 is CASSLRGGAANTGELFF. The CDR3, as DNA: TGTGCCAGTAGTCTCCGTGGGGGGGCGGCGAACACCGGGGAGCTGTTTTTT. The whole variable domain, filled in from reference TRBV19 and TRBJ2-2, reads DGGITQSPKYLFRKEGQNVTLSCEQNLNHDAMYWYRQDPGQGLRLIYYSQIVNDFQKGDIAEGYSVSREKKESFPLTVTSAQKNPTAFYLCASSLRGGAANTGELFFGEGSRLTVL.

This clone was seen just once. The CDR3 nucleotides are TGTGCCAGCTCACCGGGGCTAGCGGGCAGCTCCTACAATGAGCAGTTCTTC. This encodes CASSPGLAGSSYNEQFF. The V call is TRBV18, the J call TRBJ2-1; 8 positions agree with TRBD2. Germline trimming cut 3 bases from V and 0 bases from J; bases unmatched to any gene: 7. The CDR3 has 17 amino acids. Germline V lookup: CDR1 KGHSH, CDR2 LQKENI.